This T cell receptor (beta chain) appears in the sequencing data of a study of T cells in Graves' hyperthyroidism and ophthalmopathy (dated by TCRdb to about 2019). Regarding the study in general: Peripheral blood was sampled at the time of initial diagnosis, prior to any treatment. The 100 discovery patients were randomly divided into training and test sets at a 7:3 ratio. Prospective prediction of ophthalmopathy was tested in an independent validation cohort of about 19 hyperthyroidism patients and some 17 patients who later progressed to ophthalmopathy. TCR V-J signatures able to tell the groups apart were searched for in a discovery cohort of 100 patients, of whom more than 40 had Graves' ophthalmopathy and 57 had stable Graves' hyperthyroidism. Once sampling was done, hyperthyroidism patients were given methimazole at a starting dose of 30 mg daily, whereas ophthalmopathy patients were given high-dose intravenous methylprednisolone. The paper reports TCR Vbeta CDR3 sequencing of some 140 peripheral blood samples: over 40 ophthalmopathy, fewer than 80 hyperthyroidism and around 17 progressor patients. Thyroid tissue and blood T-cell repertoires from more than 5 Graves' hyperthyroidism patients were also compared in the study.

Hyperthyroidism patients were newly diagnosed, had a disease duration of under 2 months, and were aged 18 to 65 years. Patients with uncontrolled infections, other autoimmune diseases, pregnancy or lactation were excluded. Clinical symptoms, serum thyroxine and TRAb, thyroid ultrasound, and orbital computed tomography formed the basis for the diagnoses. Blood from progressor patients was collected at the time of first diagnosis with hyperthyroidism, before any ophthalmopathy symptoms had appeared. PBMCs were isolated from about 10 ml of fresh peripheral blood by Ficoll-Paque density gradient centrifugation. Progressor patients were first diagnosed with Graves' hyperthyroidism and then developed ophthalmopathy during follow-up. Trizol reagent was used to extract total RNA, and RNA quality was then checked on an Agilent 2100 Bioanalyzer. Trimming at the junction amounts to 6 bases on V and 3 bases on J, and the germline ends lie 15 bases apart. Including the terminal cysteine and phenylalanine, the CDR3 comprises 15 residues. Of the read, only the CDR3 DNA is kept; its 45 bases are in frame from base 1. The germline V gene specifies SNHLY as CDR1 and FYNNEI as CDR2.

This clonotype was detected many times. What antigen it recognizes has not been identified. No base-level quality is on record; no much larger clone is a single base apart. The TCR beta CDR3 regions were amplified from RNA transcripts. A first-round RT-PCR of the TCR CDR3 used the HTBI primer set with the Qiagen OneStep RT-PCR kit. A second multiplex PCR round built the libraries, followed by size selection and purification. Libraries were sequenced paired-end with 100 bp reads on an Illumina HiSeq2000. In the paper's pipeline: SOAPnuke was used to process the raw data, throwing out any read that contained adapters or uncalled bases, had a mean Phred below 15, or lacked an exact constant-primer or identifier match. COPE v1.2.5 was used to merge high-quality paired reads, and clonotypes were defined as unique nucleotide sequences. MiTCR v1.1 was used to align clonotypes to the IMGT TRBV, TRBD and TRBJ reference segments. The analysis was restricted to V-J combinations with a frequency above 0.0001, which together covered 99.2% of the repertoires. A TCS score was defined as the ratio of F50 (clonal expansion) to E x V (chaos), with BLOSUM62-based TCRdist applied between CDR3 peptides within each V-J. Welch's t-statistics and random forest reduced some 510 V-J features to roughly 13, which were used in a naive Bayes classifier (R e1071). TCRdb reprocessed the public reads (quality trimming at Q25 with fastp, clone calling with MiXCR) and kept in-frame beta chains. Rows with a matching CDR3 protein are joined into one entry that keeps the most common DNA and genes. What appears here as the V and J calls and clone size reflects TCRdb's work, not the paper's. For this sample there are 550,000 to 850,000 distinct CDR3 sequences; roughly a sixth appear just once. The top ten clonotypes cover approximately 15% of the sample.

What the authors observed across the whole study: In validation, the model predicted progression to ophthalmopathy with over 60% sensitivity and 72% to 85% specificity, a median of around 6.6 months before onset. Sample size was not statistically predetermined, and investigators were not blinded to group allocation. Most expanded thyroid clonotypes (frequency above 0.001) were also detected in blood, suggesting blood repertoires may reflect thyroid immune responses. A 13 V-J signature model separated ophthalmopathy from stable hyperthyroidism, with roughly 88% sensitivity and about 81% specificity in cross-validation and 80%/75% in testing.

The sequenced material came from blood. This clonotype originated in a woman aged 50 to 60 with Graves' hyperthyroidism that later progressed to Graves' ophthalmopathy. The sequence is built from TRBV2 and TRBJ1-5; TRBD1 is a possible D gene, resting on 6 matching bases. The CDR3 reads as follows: CASREQGGTNQPQHF. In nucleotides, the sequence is TGTGCCAGCAGGGAACAGGGAGGGACCAATCAGCCCCAGCATTTT.